This T cell receptor (beta chain) was recovered during a study of T cell responses to AZD1222 COVID-19 vaccine. The wider study: Recipients boosted at about 4 weeks or about 12 weeks are pooled.

V shed 0 bases and J shed 2 bases, with 14 bases lying between them. The CDR3 extends over 17 amino acids. Germline loops: CDR1 SGHNT, CDR2 YYREEE (reference sequence). Study outcomes and limitations: A mostly white British donor set with more females was recruited, and clonal diversity was possibly underestimated. Spike-specific TCR breadth and depth rose after two AZD1222 doses.

This clone was recorded once. The antigen remains unidentified. Sequencing was performed with immunoSEQ multiplex PCR; in TCRdb, only in-frame clones are kept and a portion is missing. The data show 150,000 to 160,000 clones, more than 75% seen once. The chain employs TRBV5-4 and TRBJ1-4, with D possibly being TRBD1 (5 bases). This TCR was recovered from an adult in good health. Sequencing used peripheral blood, obtained on day 0 of AZD1222 vaccination. DNA of the CDR3: TGTGCCAGCAGCTTGGCTGGACACCGGGGGACTAATGAAAAACTGTTTTTT. It encodes CASSLAGHRGTNEKLFF. Variable domain in full (rest from reference TRBV5-4 and TRBJ1-4): ETGVTQSPTHLIKTRGQQVTLRCSSQSGHNTVSWYQQALGQGPQFIFQYYREEENGRGNFPPRFSGLQFPNYSSELNVNALELDDSALYLCASSLAGHRGTNEKLFFGSGTQLSVL.